This T cell receptor beta chain derives from a study of vaccination and CD4 T cells after COVID-19. Noted treatment: approximately nine-day PBMC culture with coronavirus spike peptide pools or control peptides (ViraFEST assay). The germline V gene encodes CDR1 MNHEY and CDR2 SVGAGI. CDR3 size: 14 residues. V shed 4 bases and J shed 5 bases, with 13 bases lying between them. Cultured CD4+ T-cell DNA underwent Oncomine TCR Beta short-read sequencing. TCRdb re-derived calls from the PCR reads in MiXCR, one entry per CDR3 protein. The sample contains approximately 9,300 distinct CDR3 sequences, over 30% of which appear only once. In this sample, this clonotype turned up a few times. Antigen unknown.

The chain employs TRBV6-5 and TRBJ2-3, with unresolved D. The source of this sequence is a human donor who had recovered from COVID-19. Sample: CD4+ T cells from blood, cultured in vitro. Written as DNA, the CDR3 is TGTGCCAGCAGTTCCGCCCCCTCCGGAGATACGCAGTATTTT. Protein: CASSSAPSGDTQYF.